The clone carrying this T cell receptor (beta chain) appeared a single time. TCRdb's table, derived via immunoSEQ multiplex PCR, lists solely in-frame clones and lacks some. The sample includes about 50,000 clones, 86% of them seen just once. The sample originates from a study of blood T cell repertoires in COVID-19. With 0 bases clipped from V and 4 bases from J, the junction kept 1 base outside the gene matches. This CDR3 contains 15 residues. CDR1 and CDR2 (germline): LNHDA, SQIVND (reference sequence). V and J are TRBV19 and TRBJ2-1, with 9 nucleotides matching TRBD2. The sequenced material came from peripheral blood. The sequence was collected from a woman aged 55-75 years with acute or convalescent COVID-19. Here the CDR3 DNA reads TGTGCCAGTAGTATAGAAGCGGGAGGTTACAATGAGCAGTTCTTC. Its translation is CASSIEAGGYNEQFF.